These 2 T cell receptor beta chains were sequenced from one sample in a study of graft-versus-host responses after intestinal transplantation. Sequencing was performed with immunoSEQ multiplex PCR; in TCRdb, only in-frame clones are kept and a portion is missing. Here the sample spans fewer than 20,000 clones, 95% being singletons. This sample comprised PBMCs, obtained 23 days after intestinal transplant. These receptors originate from a human patient who received an intestinal transplant, so some T cells may come from the graft donor.

Here the CDR3 reads CASSQEGWTSYSNEQFF. The CDR3 nucleotides are TGTGCCAGCAGCCAAGAAGGGTGGACATCATACAGCAATGAGCAGTTCTTC. The chain is built from TRBV14 and TRBJ2-1; tentative D call: TRBD1 (5 bases). Trimming left V 0 bases short and J 6 bases short, with 18 bases between. Germline CDR1 SGHDN, CDR2 FVKESK. This CDR3 is built from 17 residues.

On this clone: The CDR3 end shows no conserved phenylalanine or tryptophan, and so a read error is likely. The chain has TRBV7-6 and TRBJ2-3, with D perhaps matching TRBD2 (5 bases). Germline V lookup: CDR1 SGHVS, CDR2 FNYEAQ. This CDR3 spans 14 amino acids. V shed 6 bases and J shed 1 base, with 11 bases lying between them. DNA of the CDR3: TGTGCCAGCAGTCCCCGGGGAGGCACAGATACGCAGTATCTT. Protein: CASSPRGGTDTQYL.